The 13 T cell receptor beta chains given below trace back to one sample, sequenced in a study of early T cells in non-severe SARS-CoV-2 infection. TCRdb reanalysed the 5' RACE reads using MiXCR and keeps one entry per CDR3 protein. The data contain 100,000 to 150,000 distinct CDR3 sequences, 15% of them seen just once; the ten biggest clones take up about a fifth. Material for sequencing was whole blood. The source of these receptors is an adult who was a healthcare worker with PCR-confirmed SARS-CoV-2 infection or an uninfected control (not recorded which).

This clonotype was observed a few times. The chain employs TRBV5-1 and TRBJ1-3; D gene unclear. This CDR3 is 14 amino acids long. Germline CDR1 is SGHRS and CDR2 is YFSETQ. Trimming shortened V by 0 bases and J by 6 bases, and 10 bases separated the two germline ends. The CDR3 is CASSLDLTENTIYF. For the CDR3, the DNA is TGCGCCAGCAGCTTGGACCTTACTGAAAACACCATATATTTT.

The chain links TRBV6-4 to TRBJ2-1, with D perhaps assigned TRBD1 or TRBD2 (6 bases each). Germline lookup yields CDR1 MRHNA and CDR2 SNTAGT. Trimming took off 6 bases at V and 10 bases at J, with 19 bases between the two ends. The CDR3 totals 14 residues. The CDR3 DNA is TGTGCCAGCAGCCGAGAGGGGGGCCCATGGGAGCAGTTCTTC. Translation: CASSREGGPWEQFF.

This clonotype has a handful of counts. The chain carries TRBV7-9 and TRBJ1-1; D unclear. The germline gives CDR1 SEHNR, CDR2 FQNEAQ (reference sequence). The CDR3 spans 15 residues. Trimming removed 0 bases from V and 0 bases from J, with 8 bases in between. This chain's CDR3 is CASSLAPTLNTEAFF. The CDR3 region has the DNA TGTGCCAGCAGCTTAGCGCCCACCCTGAACACTGAAGCTTTCTTT.

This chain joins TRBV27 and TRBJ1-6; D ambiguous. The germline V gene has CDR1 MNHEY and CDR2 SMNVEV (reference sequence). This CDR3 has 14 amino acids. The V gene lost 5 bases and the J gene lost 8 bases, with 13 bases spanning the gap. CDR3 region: CASSMKLRDSPLHF. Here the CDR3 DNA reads TGTGCCAGCAGTATGAAACTACGGGATTCACCCCTCCACTTT.

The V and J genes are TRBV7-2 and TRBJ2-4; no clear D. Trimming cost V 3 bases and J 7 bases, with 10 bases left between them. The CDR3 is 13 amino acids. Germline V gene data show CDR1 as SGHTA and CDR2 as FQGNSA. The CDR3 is CASSFSASNIQYF. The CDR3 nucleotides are TGTGCCAGCAGCTTTTCGGCCAGCAACATTCAGTACTTC.

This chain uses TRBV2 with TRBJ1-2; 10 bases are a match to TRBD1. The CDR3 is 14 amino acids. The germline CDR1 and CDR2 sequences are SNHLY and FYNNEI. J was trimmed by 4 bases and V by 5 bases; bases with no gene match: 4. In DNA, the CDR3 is TGTGCCAGCAGTCTGACAGGGGGCAGCTATGGCTACACCTTC. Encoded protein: CASSLTGGSYGYTF.

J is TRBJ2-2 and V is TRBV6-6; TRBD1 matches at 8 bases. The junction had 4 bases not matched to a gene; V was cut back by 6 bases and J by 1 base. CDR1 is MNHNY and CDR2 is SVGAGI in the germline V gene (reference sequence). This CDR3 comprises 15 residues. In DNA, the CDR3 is TGTGCCAGCAGATCGGGACAGGTGAACACCGGGGAGCTGTTTTTT. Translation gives CASRSGQVNTGELFF.

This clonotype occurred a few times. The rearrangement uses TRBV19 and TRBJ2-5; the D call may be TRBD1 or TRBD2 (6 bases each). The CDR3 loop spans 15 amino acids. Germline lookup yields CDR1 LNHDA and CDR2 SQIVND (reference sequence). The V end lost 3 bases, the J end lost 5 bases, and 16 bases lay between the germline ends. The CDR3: CASSMGGAGEETQYF. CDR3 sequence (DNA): TGTGCCAGTAGTATGGGCGGGGCAGGGGAGGAGACCCAGTACTTC.

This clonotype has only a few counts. DNA for the CDR3: TGTGCCAGTAGGACTACAGGGCGCAGCAATCAGCCCCAGCATTTT. It yields the protein CASRTTGRSNQPQHF. This sequence joins TRBV19 and TRBJ1-5; D possibly corresponds to TRBD1 (6 bases). The germline gives CDR1 LNHDA, CDR2 SQIVND (reference sequence). The germline V and J ends were trimmed by 6 bases and 1 base, with 13 bases remaining between them. The CDR3 contains 15 residues. The whole variable domain, filled in from reference TRBV19 and TRBJ1-5, reads DGGITQSPKYLFRKEGQNVTLSCEQNLNHDAMYWYRQDPGQGLRLIYYSQIVNDFQKGDIAEGYSVSREKKESFPLTVTSAQKNPTAFYLCASRTTGRSNQPQHFGDGTRLSIL.

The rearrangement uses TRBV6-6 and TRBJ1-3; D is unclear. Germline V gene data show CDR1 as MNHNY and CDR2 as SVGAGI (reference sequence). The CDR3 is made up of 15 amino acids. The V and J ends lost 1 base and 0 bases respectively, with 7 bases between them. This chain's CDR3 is CASSYYPRSGNTIYF. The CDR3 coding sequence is TGTGCCAGCAGTTACTACCCTCGCTCTGGAAACACCATATATTTT.

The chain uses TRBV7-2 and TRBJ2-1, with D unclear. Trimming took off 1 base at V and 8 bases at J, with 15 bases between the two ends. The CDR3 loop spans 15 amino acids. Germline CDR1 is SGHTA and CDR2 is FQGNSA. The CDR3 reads CASSLDVSRDYEQFF. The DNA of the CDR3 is TGTGCCAGCAGCTTAGACGTCTCTCGTGACTATGAGCAGTTCTTC.

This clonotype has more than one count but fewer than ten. CDR3 amino acids: CASRGAATGELFF. CDR3 nucleotides: TGTGCCAGCAGAGGGGCAGCCACCGGGGAGCTGTTTTTT. The gene calls are TRBV6-2 or TRBV6-3 and TRBJ2-2; D is perhaps TRBD1 (5 bases). Germline lookup yields CDR1 MNHEY and CDR2 SVGEGT. Trimming shortened V by 6 bases and J by 4 bases, and 9 bases separated the two germline ends. This CDR3 spans 13 amino acids.

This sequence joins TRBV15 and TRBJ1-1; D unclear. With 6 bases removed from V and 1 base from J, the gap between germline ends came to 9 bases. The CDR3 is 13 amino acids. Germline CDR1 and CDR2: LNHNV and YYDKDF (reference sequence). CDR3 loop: CATSATGNTEAFF. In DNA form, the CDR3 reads TGTGCCACCAGTGCTACGGGGAACACTGAAGCTTTCTTT.